Presented here are 11 T cell receptor beta chains from one specimen sequenced in a study of persistence of HIV-infected CD4 T cells. Sequencing used immunoSEQ version 4 in survey mode. The table came from immunoSEQ multiplex PCR; TCRdb's copy has only in-frame clones and leaves some out. The data show about 43,000 clones, roughly 90% seen once. Cells were stimulated nonspecifically with anti-CD3/anti-CD28 magnetic beads. Sorting of responding CD4+ T cells relied on upregulated CD40 ligand together with CD69. The antigens for these receptors are not known. This specimen was CD4+ T cells sorted from PBMCs after approximately 19-hour stimulation, taken from a patient who received antiretroviral therapy. These receptors were collected from an adult man with HIV who was CMV-seropositive.

The V and J genes are TRBV19 and TRBJ1-6, with D possibly matching TRBD1 (6 bases). The CDR3 loop spans 14 amino acids. The V gene's germline CDR1 is LNHDA and CDR2 SQIVND (reference sequence). Trimming removed 5 bases from V and 10 bases from J, with 15 bases in between. CDR3 amino acids: CASSRRGAQSPLHF. The CDR3 bases are TGTGCCAGTAGTCGAAGGGGGGCACAATCACCCCTCCACTTT.

This clone occurred a few times. The rearrangement uses TRBV4-2 and TRBJ2-2; 10 nucleotides agree with TRBD1. V trimming: 10 bases; J trimming: 3 bases; junction bases outside the gene matches: 8. From germline, CDR1 is LGHNA and CDR2 YNFKEQ. The CDR3 spans 15 residues. CDR3 sequence reads: CATGQGVFDTGELFF. CDR3 bases: TGTGCCACAGGACAGGGGGTTTTTGACACCGGGGAGCTGTTTTTT.

The CDR3 sequence: CASPLTGSYEQYF. The CDR3 DNA sequence: TGTGCCAGCCCCTTAACAGGGAGCTACGAGCAGTACTTC. The chain links TRBV28 to TRBJ2-7; D might be TRBD1 (6 bases). This CDR3 has 13 residues. Trimming stripped 8 bases from V and 3 bases from J, with 14 bases between. Germline V gives CDR1 MDHEN, CDR2 SYDVKM.

The chain joins TRBV24-1 to TRBJ2-1; a weak D match, TRBD1 (5 bases). Between the trimmed V and J ends, which lost 3 bases and 8 bases, there was a span of 16 bases. The CDR3 contains 15 residues. Per germline, CDR1 KGHDR and CDR2 SFDVKD. CDR3 sequence (DNA): TGTGCCACCAGTGATCGCCTGACAGCTAACCATGAGCAGTTCTTC. It specifies CATSDRLTANHEQFF.

This sequence joins TRBV19 and TRBJ2-7; weak D call: TRBD2 (6 bases). There are 15 residues in the CDR3. Germline V gene data show CDR1 as LNHDA and CDR2 as SQIVND (reference sequence). V lost 5 bases and J lost 5, with 19 bases in between. CDR3 region: CASSSNSGLGDEQYF. CDR3 nucleotides: TGTGCCAGTAGTTCAAATTCGGGACTCGGCGACGAGCAGTACTTC.

This clone was seen only once. The V and J genes are TRBV14 and TRBJ2-1; 11 bases match TRBD2. Germline lookup yields CDR1 SGHDN and CDR2 FVKESK. Germline trimming cut 1 base from V and 5 bases from J; bases unmatched to any gene: 16. The CDR3 is 20 amino acids. The CDR3 sequence is CASSQGISGLAALRDNEQFF. The CDR3 DNA is TGTGCCAGCAGCCAAGGTATATCGGGACTAGCGGCTCTCCGAGACAATGAGCAGTTCTTC. The full variable domain, in which reference TRBV14 and TRBJ2-1 provide the parts outside the CDR3, is EAGVTQFPSHSVIEKGQTVTLRCDPISGHDNLYWYRRVMGKEIKFLLHFVKESKQDESGMPNNRFLAERTGGTYSTLKVQPAELEDSGVYFCASSQGISGLAALRDNEQFFGPGTRLTVL.

The rearrangement joins TRBV12-3 or TRBV12-4 to TRBJ2-7; weak D call: TRBD1 (5 bases). The CDR3 is 13 residues long. Trimming took 4 bases from V and 3 from J, leaving 10 bases between them. Here the CDR3 DNA reads TGTGCCAGCAGTTGGGGCAGCTTCTACGAGCAGTACTTC. It translates to CASSWGSFYEQYF.

Only one count was recorded for this clone. The chain links TRBV14 to TRBJ2-7; D is tentatively TRBD1 or TRBD2 (5 bases each). Germline CDR1 reads SGHDN; CDR2 reads FVKESK. V was cut by 0 bases and J by 1 base, with 10 bases left in between. This CDR3 spans 15 amino acids. CDR3 in amino acids: CASSQERGRSYEQYF. The CDR3 DNA reads TGTGCCAGCAGCCAAGAGAGGGGCAGATCCTACGAGCAGTACTTC.

This chain connects TRBV7-2 to TRBJ1-2; 11 positions agree with TRBD1. V lost 1 base, J lost 4 bases, and 2 bases stayed unmatched. CDR1 and CDR2 (germline): SGHTA, FQGNSA. The CDR3 has 15 amino acids. DNA for the CDR3: TGTGCCAGCAGCTTAGAGGGACAGGGGGGCTATGGCTACACCTTC. Amino acid sequence: CASSLEGQGGYGYTF.

This chain joins TRBV6-5 and TRBJ1-2, with 7 positions matching TRBD1. The CDR3 consists of 13 residues. Germline lookup yields CDR1 MNHEY and CDR2 SVGAGI. With V trimmed by 7 bases and J by 7 bases, 9 bases remained unmatched. CDR3 residues: CASTEMNRGGYTF. In nucleotides, the CDR3 is TGTGCCAGCACGGAAATGAACAGGGGTGGCTACACCTTC.

This clone appeared a single time. This chain joins TRBV27 and TRBJ1-4; D uncertain. The CDR3 length is 16 residues. Germline-derived CDR1 and CDR2 are MNHEY and SMNVEV (reference sequence). V dropped 6 bases and J dropped 0 bases, with 14 bases sitting between them. The CDR3 DNA reads TGTGCCAGCAGCATAAGGACTACAGCAACTAATGAAAAACTGTTTTTT. As protein: CASSIRTTATNEKLFF.